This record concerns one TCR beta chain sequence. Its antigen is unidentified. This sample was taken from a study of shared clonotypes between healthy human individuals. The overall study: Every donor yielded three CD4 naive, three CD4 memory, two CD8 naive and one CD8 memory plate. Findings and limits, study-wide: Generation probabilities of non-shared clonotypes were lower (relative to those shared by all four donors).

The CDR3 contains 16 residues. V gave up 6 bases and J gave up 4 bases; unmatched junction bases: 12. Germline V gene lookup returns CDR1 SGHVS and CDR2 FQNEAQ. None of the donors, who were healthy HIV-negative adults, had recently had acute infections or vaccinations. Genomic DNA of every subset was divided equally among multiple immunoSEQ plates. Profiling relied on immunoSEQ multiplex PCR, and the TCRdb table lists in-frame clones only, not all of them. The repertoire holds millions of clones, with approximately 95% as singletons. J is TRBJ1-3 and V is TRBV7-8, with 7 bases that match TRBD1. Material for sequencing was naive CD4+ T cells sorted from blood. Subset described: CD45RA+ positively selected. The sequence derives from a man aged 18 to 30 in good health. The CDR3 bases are TGTGCCAGCAGTCAAGCGACAGGGCTTAACGGAAACACCATATATTTT. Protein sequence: CASSQATGLNGNTIYF.